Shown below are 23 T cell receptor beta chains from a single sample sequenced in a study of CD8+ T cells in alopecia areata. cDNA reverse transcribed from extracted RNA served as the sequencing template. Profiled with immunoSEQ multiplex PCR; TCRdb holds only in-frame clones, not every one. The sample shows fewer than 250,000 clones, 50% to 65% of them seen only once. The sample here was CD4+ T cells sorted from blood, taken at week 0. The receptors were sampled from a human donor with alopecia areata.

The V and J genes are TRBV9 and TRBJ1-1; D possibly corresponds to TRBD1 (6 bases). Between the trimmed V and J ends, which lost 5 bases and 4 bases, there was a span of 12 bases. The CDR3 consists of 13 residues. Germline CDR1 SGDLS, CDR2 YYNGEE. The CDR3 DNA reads TGTGCCAGCAGGGGAGGGGGGCGCACTGAAGCTTTCTTT. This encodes CASRGGGRTEAFF.

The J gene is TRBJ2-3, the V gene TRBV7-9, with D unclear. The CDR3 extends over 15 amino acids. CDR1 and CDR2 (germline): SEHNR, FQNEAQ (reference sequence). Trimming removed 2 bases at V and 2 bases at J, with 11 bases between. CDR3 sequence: CASSLTPIYTDTQYF. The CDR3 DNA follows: TGTGCCAGCAGCTTAACACCTATCTACACAGATACGCAGTATTTT.

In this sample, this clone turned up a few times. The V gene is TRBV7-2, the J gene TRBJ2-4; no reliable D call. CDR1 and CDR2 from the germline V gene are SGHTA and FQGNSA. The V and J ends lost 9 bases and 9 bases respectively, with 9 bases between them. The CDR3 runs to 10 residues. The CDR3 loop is CASADSIQYF. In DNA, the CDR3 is TGTGCCAGTGCCGACTCCATTCAGTACTTC.

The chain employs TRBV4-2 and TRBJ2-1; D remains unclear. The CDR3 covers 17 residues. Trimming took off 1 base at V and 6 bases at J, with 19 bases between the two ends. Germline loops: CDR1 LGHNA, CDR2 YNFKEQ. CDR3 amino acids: CASSQGPRYAQGNEQFF. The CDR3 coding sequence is TGTGCCAGCAGCCAAGGCCCTAGGTACGCACAAGGCAATGAGCAGTTCTTC.

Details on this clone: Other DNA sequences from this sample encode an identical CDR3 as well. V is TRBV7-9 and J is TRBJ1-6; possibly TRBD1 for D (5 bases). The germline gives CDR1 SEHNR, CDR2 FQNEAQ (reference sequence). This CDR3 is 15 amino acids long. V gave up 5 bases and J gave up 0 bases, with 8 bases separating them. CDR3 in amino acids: CASSGGSSYNSPLHF. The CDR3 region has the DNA TGTGCCAGCAGCGGGGGGAGCTCCTATAATTCACCCCTCCACTTT.

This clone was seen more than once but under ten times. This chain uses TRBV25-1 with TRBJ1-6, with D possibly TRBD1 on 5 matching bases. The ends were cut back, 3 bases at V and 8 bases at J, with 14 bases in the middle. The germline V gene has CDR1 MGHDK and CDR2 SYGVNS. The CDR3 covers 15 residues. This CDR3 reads CASSERGWFDSPLHF. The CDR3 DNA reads TGTGCCAGCAGTGAGAGGGGATGGTTTGATTCACCCCTCCACTTT.

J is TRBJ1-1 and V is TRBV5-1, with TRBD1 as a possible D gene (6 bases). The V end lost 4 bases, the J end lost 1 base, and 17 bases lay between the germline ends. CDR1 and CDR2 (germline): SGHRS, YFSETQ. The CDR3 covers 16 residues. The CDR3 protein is CASSRRIQGPNTEAFF. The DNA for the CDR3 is TGCGCCAGCAGCCGGCGTATACAGGGCCCGAACACTGAAGCTTTCTTT.

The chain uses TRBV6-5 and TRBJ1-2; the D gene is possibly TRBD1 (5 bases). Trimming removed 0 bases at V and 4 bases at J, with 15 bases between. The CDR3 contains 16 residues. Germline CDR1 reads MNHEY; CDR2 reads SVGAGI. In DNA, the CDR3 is TGTGCCAGCAGTTACTCGATTTCAGGGACTCTCTATGGCTACACCTTC. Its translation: CASSYSISGTLYGYTF.

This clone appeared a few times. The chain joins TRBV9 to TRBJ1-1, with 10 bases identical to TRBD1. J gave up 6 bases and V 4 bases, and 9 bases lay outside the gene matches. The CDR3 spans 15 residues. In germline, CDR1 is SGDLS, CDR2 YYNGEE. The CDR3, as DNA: TGTGCCAGCAGCCCCTGGGACAGGGGAATTCCTGAAGCTTTCTTT. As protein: CASSPWDRGIPEAFF.

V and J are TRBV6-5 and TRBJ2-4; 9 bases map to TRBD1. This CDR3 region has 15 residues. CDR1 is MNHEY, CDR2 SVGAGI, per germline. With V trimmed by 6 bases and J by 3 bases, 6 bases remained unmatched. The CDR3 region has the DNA TGTGCCAGCAGGCAACGACAGGGGGGCAAAAACATTCAGTACTTC. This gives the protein CASRQRQGGKNIQYF.

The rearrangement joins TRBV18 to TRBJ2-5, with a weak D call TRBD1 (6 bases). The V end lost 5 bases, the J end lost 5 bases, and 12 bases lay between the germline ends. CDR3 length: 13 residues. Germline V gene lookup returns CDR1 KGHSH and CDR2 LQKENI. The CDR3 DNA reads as TGTGCCAGCTCATCACAGGGCTCGGAGACCCAGTACTTC. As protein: CASSSQGSETQYF.

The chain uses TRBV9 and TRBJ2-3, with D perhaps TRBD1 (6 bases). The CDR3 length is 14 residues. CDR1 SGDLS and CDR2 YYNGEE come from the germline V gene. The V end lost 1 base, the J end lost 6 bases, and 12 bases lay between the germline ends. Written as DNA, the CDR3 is TGTGCCAGCAGCGTACTACAGGGTGGCGATACGCAGTATTTT. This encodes CASSVLQGGDTQYF.

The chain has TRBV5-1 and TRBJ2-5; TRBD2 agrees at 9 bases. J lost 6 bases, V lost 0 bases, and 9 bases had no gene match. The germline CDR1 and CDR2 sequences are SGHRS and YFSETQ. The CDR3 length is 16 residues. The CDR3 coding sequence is TGCGCCAGCAGCTTGGCCTCGACTAGCGGAGAGAAGACCCAGTACTTC. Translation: CASSLASTSGEKTQYF.

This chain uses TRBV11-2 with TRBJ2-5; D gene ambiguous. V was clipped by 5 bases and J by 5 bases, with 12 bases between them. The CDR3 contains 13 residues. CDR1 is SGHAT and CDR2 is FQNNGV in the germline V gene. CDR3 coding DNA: TGTGCCAGCAGCCGGGCGATAGAGGAGACCCAGTACTTC. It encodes CASSRAIEETQYF.

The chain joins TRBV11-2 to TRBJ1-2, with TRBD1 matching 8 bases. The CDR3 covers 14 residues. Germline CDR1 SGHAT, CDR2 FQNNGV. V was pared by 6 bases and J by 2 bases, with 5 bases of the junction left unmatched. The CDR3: CASRSDRGNYGYTF. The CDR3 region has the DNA TGTGCCAGCAGATCCGACAGGGGAAACTATGGCTACACCTTC.

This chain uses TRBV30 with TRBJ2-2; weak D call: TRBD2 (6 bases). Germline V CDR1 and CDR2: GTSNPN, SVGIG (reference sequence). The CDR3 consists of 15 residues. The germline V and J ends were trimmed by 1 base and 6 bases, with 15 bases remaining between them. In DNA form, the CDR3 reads TGTGCCTGGAGTGCCCGACTAGTCGGTCCCGGGGAGCTGTTTTTT. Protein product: CAWSARLVGPGELFF.

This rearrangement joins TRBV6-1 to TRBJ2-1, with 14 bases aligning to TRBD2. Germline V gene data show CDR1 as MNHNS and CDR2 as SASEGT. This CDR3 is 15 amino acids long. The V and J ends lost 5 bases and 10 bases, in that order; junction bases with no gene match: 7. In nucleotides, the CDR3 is TGTGCCAGCAGTTCCGGGACTAGCGGGAGTGGGGAGCAGTTCTTC. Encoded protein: CASSSGTSGSGEQFF.

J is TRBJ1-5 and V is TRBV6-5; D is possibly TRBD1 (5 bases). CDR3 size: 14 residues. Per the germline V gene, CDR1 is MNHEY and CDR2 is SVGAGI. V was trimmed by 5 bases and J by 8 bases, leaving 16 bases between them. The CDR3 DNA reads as TGTGCCAGCAGTACCGACAGCTCCTTTAAGCCCCAGCATTTT. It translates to CASSTDSSFKPQHF.

CDR3: CAWDRTVSNEQYF. DNA for the CDR3: TGTGCCTGGGATCGGACAGTTTCTAACGAGCAGTACTTC. The gene calls are TRBV30 and TRBJ2-7; D is possibly TRBD1 (6 bases). Deletions cut 5 bases from V and 5 bases from J, with 16 bases between. Looked up from germline, CDR1 is GTSNPN and CDR2 is SVGIG (reference sequence). The length of the CDR3 is 13 residues.

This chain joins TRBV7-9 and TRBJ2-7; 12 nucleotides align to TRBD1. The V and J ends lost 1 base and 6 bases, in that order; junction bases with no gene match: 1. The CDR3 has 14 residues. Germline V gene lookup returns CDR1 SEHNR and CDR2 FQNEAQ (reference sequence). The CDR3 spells CASSLEGQGAEQYF. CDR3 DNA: TGTGCCAGCAGCTTAGAGGGACAGGGGGCCGAGCAGTACTTC.

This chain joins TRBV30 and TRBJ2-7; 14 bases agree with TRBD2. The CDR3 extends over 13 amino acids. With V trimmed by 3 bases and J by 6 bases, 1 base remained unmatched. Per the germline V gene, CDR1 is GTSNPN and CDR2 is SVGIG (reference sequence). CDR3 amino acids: CAWSGTSGSEQYF. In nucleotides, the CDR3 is TGTGCCTGGAGCGGGACTAGCGGGAGCGAGCAGTACTTC.

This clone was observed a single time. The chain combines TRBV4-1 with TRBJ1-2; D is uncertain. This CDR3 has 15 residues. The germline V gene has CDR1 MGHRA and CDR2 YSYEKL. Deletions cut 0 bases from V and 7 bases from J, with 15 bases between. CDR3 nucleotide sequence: TGCGCCAGCAGCCAAGAACGGTTTATCGGAAGTGGCTACACCTTC. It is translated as CASSQERFIGSGYTF.

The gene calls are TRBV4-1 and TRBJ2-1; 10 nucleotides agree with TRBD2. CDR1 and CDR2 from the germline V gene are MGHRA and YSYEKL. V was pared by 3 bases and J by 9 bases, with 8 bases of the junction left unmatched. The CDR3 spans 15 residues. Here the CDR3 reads CASSQGLAGDGEQFF. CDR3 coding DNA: TGCGCCAGCAGCCAGGGGCTAGCGGGAGACGGTGAGCAGTTCTTC.